A single sample is the source of the 27 T cell receptor beta chains below, sequenced in a study of shared clonotypes between healthy human individuals. This table comes from immunoSEQ multiplex PCR, and its TCRdb copy is limited to in-frame clones, with some not included. The sample has 2,500,000 or so clones, 93% seen once. The sample was naive CD4+ T cells from PBMCs. The sample's subset: CD45RA+ positively selected. The receptor source for this set is a young man in good health. Some clones in this sample may be carry-over from other donors' samples.

The CDR3 DNA sequence: TGTGCCAGCAGCCCCCTGAGGGGGCTCGATGAAAAACTGTTTTTT. Translation gives CASSPLRGLDEKLFF. This rearrangement joins TRBV4-2 to TRBJ1-4; 7 bases are shared with TRBD1. The V and J ends lost 4 bases and 6 bases, in that order; junction bases with no gene match: 8. This CDR3 region has 15 residues. Germline V lookup: CDR1 LGHNA, CDR2 YNFKEQ.

The rearrangement links TRBV5-1 to TRBJ1-1; a possible D gene is TRBD1 (5 bases). Germline CDR1 and CDR2: SGHRS and YFSETQ. The CDR3 is 17 amino acids. With 3 bases removed from V and 1 base from J, the gap between germline ends came to 19 bases. CDR3 amino acids: CASSSPEGYWGNTEAFF. The CDR3 nucleotides are TGCGCCAGCAGCTCCCCGGAGGGGTATTGGGGGAACACTGAAGCTTTCTTT. Drawing the rest from reference TRBV5-1 and TRBJ1-1, the complete variable domain is KAGVTQTPRYLIKTRGQQVTLSCSPISGHRSVSWYQQTPGQGLQFLFEYFSETQRNKGNFPGRFSGRQFSNSRSEMNVSTLELGDSALYLCASSSPEGYWGNTEAFFGQGTRLTVV.

The rearrangement uses TRBV6-6 and TRBJ2-3; the match to TRBD2 covers 11 bases. Germline CDR1 reads MNHNY; CDR2 reads SVGAGI (reference sequence). The V segment lost 2 bases and the J segment 8 bases; nucleotides outside the gene matches: 6. The CDR3 extends over 15 amino acids. In DNA, the CDR3 is TGTGCCAGCAGTTACGATCTAGCGGGGGGAGGTACGCAGTATTTT. Residues: CASSYDLAGGGTQYF.

V is TRBV28 and J is TRBJ1-1; 10 bases agree with TRBD1. Trimming cost V 7 bases and J 11 bases; bases outside gene matches: 19. Germline CDR1 MDHEN, CDR2 SYDVKM. The CDR3 runs 16 residues. CDR3 sequence: CASTPGQGTLWQGAFF. Written as DNA, the CDR3 is TGTGCCAGCACCCCGGGACAGGGGACCTTATGGCAGGGGGCTTTCTTT.

On this clone: A much larger clonotype is one base distant, so this may be a read error. Other DNA sequences from this sample encode an identical CDR3 as well. CDR3 amino acids: CASSEDYEQYF. The CDR3 DNA is TGTGCCAGCAGTGAAGACTACGAGCAGTACTTC. J is TRBJ2-7 and V is TRBV6-1; no definite D call. CDR1 MNHNS and CDR2 SASEGT come from the germline V gene. The V gene lost 1 base and the J gene lost 3 bases, with 1 base spanning the gap. CDR3 length: 11 residues.

The chain links TRBV30 to TRBJ1-4; maybe TRBD1 (6 bases). Germline CDR1 GTSNPN, CDR2 SVGIG (reference sequence). The CDR3 contains 14 residues. The V gene lost 3 bases and the J gene lost 2 bases, with 10 bases spanning the gap. As DNA, the CDR3 is TGTGCCTGGAGGGTGACAGGTACTAATGAAAAACTGTTTTTT. Protein product: CAWRVTGTNEKLFF.

This chain uses TRBV5-1 with TRBJ2-4, with 9 bases fitting TRBD1. J gave up 1 base and V 2 bases, and 4 bases lay outside the gene matches. Germline CDR1 SGHRS, CDR2 YFSETQ. This CDR3 spans 16 amino acids. CDR3 bases: TGCGCCAGCAGCTTCGGGACAGGGTCGGCCAAAAACATTCAGTACTTC. Its translation: CASSFGTGSAKNIQYF.

This chain joins TRBV18 and TRBJ2-6; 7 positions match TRBD1. Trimming removed 6 bases from V and 4 bases from J; junction bases left unmatched: 12. The CDR3 runs to 17 residues. CDR1 KGHSH and CDR2 LQKENI come from the germline V gene. The CDR3 here is CASSGHPRGSGANVLTF. CDR3 DNA: TGTGCCAGCTCGGGACATCCCAGGGGGAGCGGGGCCAACGTCCTGACTTTC.

The rearrangement links TRBV6-1 to TRBJ2-5; 7 nucleotides align to TRBD2. The CDR3 is made up of 13 amino acids. Losses at the gene ends were 4 bases for V and 2 bases for J; bases not matched to a gene: 1. The germline CDR1 and CDR2 sequences are MNHNS and SASEGT. CDR3 DNA: TGTGCCAGCAGTGGGCGGGGGCAAGAGACCCAGTACTTC. It translates to CASSGRGQETQYF.

V usage is TRBV19 and J usage is TRBJ2-1, with no clear D. Germline CDR1 is LNHDA and CDR2 is SQIVND (reference sequence). CDR3 length: 13 amino acids. V dropped 3 bases and J dropped 6 bases, with 9 bases sitting between them. The CDR3 DNA is TGTGCCAGTAGTATTTTGGTCGGCAATGAGCAGTTCTTC. Its translation: CASSILVGNEQFF. Looking up the rest from reference TRBV19 and TRBJ2-1 gives the full variable domain: DGGITQSPKYLFRKEGQNVTLSCEQNLNHDAMYWYRQDPGQGLRLIYYSQIVNDFQKGDIAEGYSVSREKKESFPLTVTSAQKNPTAFYLCASSILVGNEQFFGPGTRLTVL.

The V and J genes are TRBV18 and TRBJ2-1; D is possibly TRBD1 or TRBD2 (5 bases each). This CDR3 has 15 amino acids. Trimming cost V 4 bases and J 0 bases, with 10 bases left between them. In germline, CDR1 is KGHSH, CDR2 LQKENI. Written as DNA, the CDR3 is TGTGCCAGCTCACTAGGGACGGCCTCCTACAATGAGCAGTTCTTC. It codes for CASSLGTASYNEQFF.

The chain links TRBV19 to TRBJ1-1; tentatively, D is TRBD1 (6 bases). The CDR3 totals 15 residues. Germline CDR1 LNHDA, CDR2 SQIVND (reference sequence). V gave up 3 bases and J gave up 0 bases, with 11 bases separating them. CDR3 sequence: CASSMAGGLNTEAFF. CDR3 nucleotides: TGTGCCAGTAGTATGGCGGGGGGCTTGAACACTGAAGCTTTCTTT.

This clone was seen a single time. The V gene is TRBV7-8, the J gene TRBJ2-5; possible D gene TRBD1, 7 bases. Germline V CDR1 and CDR2: SGHVS, FQNEAQ. The CDR3 sequence is 14 residues long. The germline V and J ends were trimmed by 5 bases and 7 bases, with 17 bases remaining between them. CDR3 in DNA: TGTGCCAGCAGCCAGCAGGGGGACTTGTCGACCCAGTACTTC. Amino acid sequence: CASSQQGDLSTQYF.

This chain joins TRBV7-2 and TRBJ2-3; D tentatively reads TRBD1 or TRBD2 (5 bases each). The V gene lost 5 bases and the J gene lost 6 bases, with 12 bases spanning the gap. The CDR3 spans 13 residues. CDR1 is SGHTA, CDR2 FQGNSA, per germline. The CDR3 region is CASSVIREDTQYF. CDR3 in DNA: TGTGCCAGCAGCGTAATCAGGGAGGATACGCAGTATTTT.

The rearrangement links TRBV4-3 to TRBJ1-5, with 9 bases that match TRBD1. V lost 0 bases and J lost 3; bases outside the gene matches: 12. CDR3 length equals 19 residues. The germline CDR1 and CDR2 sequences are LGHNA and YSLEER. The CDR3 nucleotides are TGCGCCAGCAGCCAAGATTTCTCCTGGGGACAGGGCGTCAATCAGCCCCAGCATTTT. It codes for CASSQDFSWGQGVNQPQHF.

V and J are TRBV6-6 and TRBJ1-2; D unresolved. CDR3 size: 12 residues. The germline CDR1 and CDR2 sequences are MNHNY and SVGAGI (reference sequence). Between the trimmed V and J ends, which lost 4 bases and 3 bases, there was a span of 6 bases. In nucleotides, the CDR3 is TGTGCCAGCAGTTCAGACCACTATGGCTACACCTTC. It codes for CASSSDHYGYTF.

Concerning this clone: The sample has other DNA sequences that encode this CDR3 too. The chain couples TRBV20-1 to TRBJ2-5, with D hard to call. This CDR3 is 10 amino acids long. Trimming removed 5 bases at V and 3 bases at J, with 4 bases between. Germline V gene sequence: CDR1 DFQATT, CDR2 SNEGSKA (reference sequence). CDR3 in DNA: TGCAGTGCTTTAAAAGAGACCCAGTACTTC. This sequence encodes CSALKETQYF.

The rearrangement links TRBV9 to TRBJ2-5; 7 bases map to TRBD1. This CDR3 region has 14 residues. Germline CDR1 is SGDLS and CDR2 is YYNGEE. The V gene end was trimmed by 4 bases and the J gene end by 5 bases; junction bases not matched to a gene: 8. CDR3 protein: CASSTTGVGETQYF. In DNA form, the CDR3 reads TGTGCCAGCAGCACCACAGGGGTGGGGGAGACCCAGTACTTC. Looking up the rest from reference TRBV9 and TRBJ2-5 gives the full variable domain: DSGVTQTPKHLITATGQRVTLRCSPRSGDLSVYWYQQSLDQGLQFLIQYYNGEERAKGNILERFSAQQFPDLHSELNLSSLELGDSALYFCASSTTGVGETQYFGPGTRLLVL.

This chain joins TRBV7-3 and TRBJ2-1; D gene unclear. The CDR3 spans 13 residues. Trimming pared 5 bases from V and 4 bases from J, leaving 9 bases between. Looked up from germline, CDR1 is SGHTA and CDR2 is FQGTGA. The CDR3 loop is CASSTQQYNEQFF. CDR3 nucleotide sequence: TGTGCCAGCAGCACCCAACAGTACAATGAGCAGTTCTTC. Together with reference TRBV7-3 and TRBJ2-1, the CDR3 gives the full variable domain: GAGVSQTPSNKVTEKGKYVELRCDPISGHTALYWYRQSLGQGPEFLIYFQGTGAADDSGLPNDRFFAVRPEGSVSTLKIQRTERGDSAVYLCASSTQQYNEQFFGPGTRLTVL.

The rearrangement uses TRBV5-1 and TRBJ1-1; D gene uncertain. The CDR3 runs to 13 residues. V lost 0 bases, J lost 3 bases, and 6 bases lay in between. Germline loops: CDR1 SGHRS, CDR2 YFSETQ. In DNA form, the CDR3 reads TGCGCCAGCAGCTTGGGCCCGGACACTGAAGCTTTCTTT. Encoded protein: CASSLGPDTEAFF.

This clone appeared once. This rearrangement joins TRBV5-1 to TRBJ2-2, with D possibly matching TRBD1 (6 bases). CDR3 length: 15 residues. The germline gives CDR1 SGHRS, CDR2 YFSETQ. The V gene lost 3 bases and the J gene lost 3 bases, with 12 bases spanning the gap. CDR3 nucleotide sequence: TGCGCCAGCAGCTCAGACAGGACGTACACCGGGGAGCTGTTTTTT. This encodes CASSSDRTYTGELFF.

The V gene is TRBV10-3, the J gene TRBJ1-3; no definite D call. Germline V lookup: CDR1 ENHRY, CDR2 SYGVKD. V was shortened by 6 bases and J by 0 bases, with 18 bases between the two germline ends. The CDR3 loop spans 17 amino acids. CDR3 region: CAIREGSGLISGNTIYF. CDR3 nucleotides: TGTGCCATCAGGGAGGGTTCGGGCCTCATCTCTGGAAACACCATATATTTT.

The chain carries TRBV6-5 and TRBJ2-7; 12 bases fit TRBD2. This CDR3 contains 15 residues. The V segment lost 6 bases and the J segment 6 bases; nucleotides outside the gene matches: 9. Per the germline V gene, CDR1 is MNHEY and CDR2 is SVGAGI. CDR3 DNA: TGTGCCAGCAGACGACTAGCGGGAGTATCCGGCGAGCAGTACTTC. Amino acids: CASRRLAGVSGEQYF.

The chain uses TRBV10-2 and TRBJ2-1; TRBD1 is a possible D gene (6 bases). V was clipped by 5 bases and J by 4 bases, with 12 bases between them. Germline CDR1 reads WSHSY; CDR2 reads SAAADI. CDR3 length equals 14 residues. The CDR3 DNA follows: TGCGCCAGCAGTCGACAGGAGACGTACAATGAGCAGTTCTTC. This translates into CASSRQETYNEQFF.

This clone was recorded once. Distinct nucleotide sequences in the sample also encode this CDR3. The CDR3 bases are TGCGCCAGCAGCTTGGTGGCGGGATTGGAGACCCAGTACTTC. Encoded protein: CASSLVAGLETQYF. V and J are TRBV5-1 and TRBJ2-5; TRBD2 is a possible D gene (6 bases). Trimming stripped 0 bases from V and 5 bases from J, with 11 bases between. Per germline, CDR1 SGHRS and CDR2 YFSETQ. The CDR3 extends over 14 amino acids. Full variable domain (outside the CDR3, taken from reference TRBV5-1 and TRBJ2-5): KAGVTQTPRYLIKTRGQQVTLSCSPISGHRSVSWYQQTPGQGLQFLFEYFSETQRNKGNFPGRFSGRQFSNSRSEMNVSTLELGDSALYLCASSLVAGLETQYFGPGTRLLVL.

The V gene is TRBV30, the J gene TRBJ2-5; D is unresolved. V lost 1 base and J lost 10, with 10 bases in between. The germline CDR1 and CDR2 sequences are GTSNPN and SVGIG (reference sequence). This CDR3 has 11 residues. The CDR3 region is CAWSGPRSQYF. The DNA for the CDR3 is TGTGCCTGGAGTGGCCCCAGGAGCCAGTACTTC.

The rearrangement links TRBV7-8 to TRBJ2-7, with D possibly TRBD1 on 8 matching bases. The V end lost 5 bases, the J end lost 6 bases, and 20 bases lay between the germline ends. This CDR3 contains 15 residues. Germline loops: CDR1 SGHVS, CDR2 FQNEAQ. The DNA for the CDR3 is TGTGCCAGCAGCCGACAACAGGGGGGGCTGAGCGAGCAGTACTTC. It is translated as CASSRQQGGLSEQYF.